The 9 T cell receptor beta chains below were found in one sample sequenced in a study of T cell responses to AZD1222 COVID-19 vaccine listed by TCRdb under 2021. The library relied on the immunoSEQ multiplex PCR assay. TCRdb carries this immuneACCESS record with in-frame sequences only. Its versions omit some clonotypes, under half of them owing to an unresolved V gene in the studies checked, with the rest unexplained. This sample is represented by more than 140,000 clones; 88% of them were singletons. The top ten hold more than 2% of the sample. The time point label for this specimen denotes: baseline before first vaccination. This sample comprised peripheral blood, obtained on day 0 of AZD1222 vaccination. The origin of the receptors is an adult in good health.

The rearrangement links TRBV21-1 to TRBJ1-5; TRBD1 was called by the table and not checked on the DNA. TRBV21-1 represents a pseudogene. This CDR3 is built from 14 residues. CDR3 in amino acids: CASSNRGRNQPQHF. The CDR3 coding sequence is TGTGCCAGCAGCAACAGGGGCAGAAATCAGCCCCAGCATTTT.

This sequence joins TRBV9 and TRBJ2-1, with 9 bases lining up with TRBD2. Germline V gives CDR1 SGDLS, CDR2 YYNGEE. The CDR3 sequence is 16 residues long. The ends lost 3 bases at V and 7 bases at J; junction bases unmatched: 11. The CDR3 DNA follows: TGTGCCAGCAGCGCTCACCTTAGCGGGAGCACTAATGAGCAGTTCTTC. As protein: CASSAHLSGSTNEQFF.

This chain uses TRBV7-3 with TRBJ2-2; D is uncertain. V lost 0 bases and J 2 bases, leaving 10 bases between the germline ends. CDR1 SGHTA and CDR2 FQGTGA come from the germline V gene. The CDR3 is 16 residues long. CDR3 in amino acids: CASSLTRGYNTGELFF. Written as DNA, the CDR3 is TGTGCCAGCAGCTTAACGAGAGGCTATAACACCGGGGAGCTGTTTTTT.

V gene TRBV7-6 combines with J gene TRBJ1-4; tentatively, D is TRBD1 (6 bases). CDR3 size: 14 residues. V dropped 11 bases and J dropped 8 bases, with 21 bases sitting between them. Germline V gene sequence: CDR1 SGHVS, CDR2 FNYEAQ. CDR3 in DNA: TGTGCCGTTCGAGCCGGGACACGGAAGGAAAAACTGTTTTTT. Translated: CAVRAGTRKEKLFF.

This sequence joins TRBV6-5 and TRBJ2-2, with 12 bases that match TRBD1. CDR3 length equals 15 residues. CDR1 and CDR2 (germline): MNHEY, SVGAGI. J gave up 7 bases and V 4 bases, and 4 bases lay outside the gene matches. The CDR3 protein is CASSSGQGANGELFF. The CDR3 DNA is TGTGCCAGCAGTTCGGGACAGGGGGCGAACGGGGAGCTGTTTTTT.

The chain couples TRBV27 to TRBJ1-5; D unclear. Germline assignment: CDR1 MNHEY and CDR2 SMNVEV (reference sequence). This CDR3 has 10 amino acids. The V gene lost 8 bases and the J gene lost 4 bases, with 3 bases spanning the gap. The chain's CDR3 is CASHNQPQHF. The CDR3 bases are TGTGCCAGCCATAATCAGCCCCAGCATTTT.

This clone was seen a single time. V and J are TRBV3-1 (or the pseudogene TRBV3-2) and TRBJ2-1; D ambiguous. V gave up 1 base and J gave up 6 bases, with 7 bases separating them. Germline V gene lookup returns CDR1 LGHDT and CDR2 YNNKEL (reference sequence). This CDR3 has 13 residues. CDR3 in DNA: TGTGCCAGCAGCCAAGGACGGATCAATGAGCAGTTCTTC. Translation: CASSQGRINEQFF.

The rearrangement links TRBV2 to TRBJ1-3; D ambiguous. CDR1 and CDR2 from the germline V gene are SNHLY and FYNNEI. V lost 3 bases, J lost 4 bases, and 7 bases lay in between. This CDR3 comprises 13 residues. The CDR3 nucleotides read TGTGCCAGCAGTGAGTCCTGGGGAAACACCATATATTTT. It yields the protein CASSESWGNTIYF.

The chain carries TRBV7-2 and TRBJ1-1; D possibly corresponds to TRBD1 (6 bases). Trimming removed 0 bases at V and 1 base at J, with 12 bases between. The germline V gene has CDR1 SGHTA and CDR2 FQGNSA. This CDR3 has 16 residues. CDR3 sequence reads: CASSLAGGARNTEAFF. CDR3 sequence (DNA): TGTGCCAGCAGCTTAGCCGGGGGGGCGCGGAACACTGAAGCTTTCTTT.